This T cell receptor beta chain originates from a study of read filtering for tumor transcriptome and immune sequencing. Study information: The cohort had about 16 men and approximately 13 women aged about 47 to 90, mean roughly 66 years.

From roughly 390 ng of RNA, a library with molecular barcoded alpha/delta and beta/gamma adaptors was made. TCRdb passed the reads through MiXCR, listing each CDR3 protein once. The sample shows approximately 93,000 distinct CDR3 sequences, around a fifth of them seen only once. This clonotype was observed many times. Its target is unknown. Trimming stripped 5 bases from V and 3 bases from J, with 8 bases between. This CDR3 has 13 residues. Germline loops: CDR1 MDHEN, CDR2 SYDVKM. General study findings and limits: This fraction held mixed bone marrow immune cells after CD138-negative sorting. Correlation between methods rose after single-read clonotypes were removed. Around 80% of IR-seq clonotypes had a single read, yet these held 3.5% to 4.5% of reads.

This clonotype was obtained from a donor at least 40 years old with multiple myeloma. This rearrangement joins TRBV28 to TRBJ1-5, with a weak D call TRBD1 (5 bases). Sequencing was carried out using a population of CD138-negative cells sorted from bone marrow. This CDR3 reads CASSMGVNQPQHF. The CDR3 coding sequence is TGTGCCAGCAGTATGGGGGTCAATCAGCCCCAGCATTTT.